A single sample is the source of the 17 T cell receptor beta chains below, sequenced in a study of cytomegalovirus exposure and HLA in healthy donors. The PCR ran on 60 Vbeta and 13 Jbeta primers. Libraries were prepared by immunoSEQ multiplex PCR; TCRdb keeps only in-frame clonotypes and omits some of them. The table includes roughly 120,000 clones, about 80% detected once. The sample consisted of PBMCs. These receptor sequences come from a woman aged 50 to 60 in good health and CMV-seropositive.

This chain links TRBV4-1 with TRBJ1-6; D uncertain. Germline-derived CDR1 and CDR2 are MGHRA and YSYEKL. The ends were cut back, 3 bases at V and 5 bases at J, with 20 bases in the middle. There are 18 residues in the CDR3. The CDR3 nucleotides read TGCGCCAGCAGCCACCCCACGGGAGAGGGTGGTGATAATTCACCCCTCCACTTT. It is translated as CASSHPTGEGGDNSPLHF.

The chain uses TRBV6-5 and TRBJ2-7; the D gene is possibly TRBD2 (5 bases). Trimming took off 8 bases at V and 7 bases at J, with 18 bases between the two ends. The CDR3 sequence is 13 residues long. The germline CDR1 and CDR2 sequences are MNHEY and SVGAGI. The CDR3, as DNA: TGTGCCAGCCCGACGTCGGGGTCTGGTGAGCAGTACTTC. Encoded protein: CASPTSGSGEQYF.

J is TRBJ1-2 and V is TRBV11-2, with D possibly TRBD1 on 6 matching bases. The CDR3 runs 11 residues. CDR1 is SGHAT, CDR2 FQNNGV, per germline. V was cut by 8 bases and J by 8 bases, with 12 bases left in between. CDR3 sequence reads: CASGQSNGYTF. The CDR3 DNA is TGTGCCAGCGGACAGTCGAACGGCTACACCTTC.

V gene TRBV27 combines with J gene TRBJ2-3; D is perhaps TRBD2 (6 bases). Germline lookup yields CDR1 MNHEY and CDR2 SMNVEV (reference sequence). The CDR3 runs 15 residues. The V end lost 6 bases, the J end lost 2 bases, and 15 bases lay between the germline ends. The CDR3: CASSPLAHVTDTQYF. CDR3 nucleotides: TGTGCCAGCAGCCCCCTAGCGCATGTCACAGATACGCAGTATTTT.

The V gene is TRBV7-9, the J gene TRBJ1-1; the D is unclear. The CDR3 is 14 amino acids. Germline values: CDR1 SEHNR, CDR2 FQNEAQ (reference sequence). Between the trimmed V and J ends, which lost 1 base and 0 bases, there was a span of 6 bases. The CDR3 spells CASSLDGMNTEAFF. Written as DNA, the CDR3 is TGTGCCAGCAGCTTAGACGGGATGAACACTGAAGCTTTCTTT.

Note on this clone: At one end the junction does not follow the germline gene, possibly because of a read error. The V call is TRBV4-3, the J call TRBJ2-6; D is perhaps TRBD2 (7 bases). Germline V gene sequence: CDR1 LGHNA, CDR2 YSLEER. This CDR3 is 17 amino acids long. CDR3: CASGPRGGAAGANGLTF. In DNA, the CDR3 is TGCGCCAGCGGTCCCAGAGGGGGGGCAGCTGGGGCCAACGGCCTGACTTTC.

The gene calls are TRBV6-6 and TRBJ2-7; tentatively, D is TRBD2 (7 bases). The CDR3 spans 13 residues. Trimming took 10 bases from V and 1 from J, leaving 14 bases between them. In germline, CDR1 is MNHNY, CDR2 SVGAGI (reference sequence). The CDR3 is CATSEGGSYEQYF. The CDR3 DNA is TGTGCCACCTCAGAGGGGGGGTCCTACGAGCAGTACTTC.

This clone was counted a single time. Its ends do not fully match the called genes, so a read error is possible. The CDR3 DNA is TGTTCCAGCAGCCCGGATCCGGACAGGGACGAGCAGTACTTC. Its protein is CSSSPDPDRDEQYF. The chain recombines TRBV7-9 with TRBJ2-7; 8 bases align to TRBD1. CDR1 and CDR2 (germline): SEHNR, FQNEAQ (reference sequence). The CDR3 contains 14 residues.

Points on this clone: The junction departs from the called germline gene at one end, perhaps through a read error. The V gene is TRBV7-7, the J gene TRBJ2-5; weak D call: TRBD1 (6 bases). This CDR3 comprises 15 residues. Germline CDR1 SSHAT, CDR2 FNYEAQ (reference sequence). CDR3 in DNA: TGTGCTAGCAGCTTAGGGCAGGGGTTCCAAGAGACCCAGTACTTC. It translates to CASSLGQGFQETQYF.

The chain joins TRBV5-1 to TRBJ1-2; 7 bases match TRBD1. CDR1 SGHRS and CDR2 YFSETQ come from the germline V gene. The trim removed 5 bases at V and 5 bases at J, leaving 12 bases unmatched. The CDR3 spans 15 residues. CDR3 amino acids: CASRPADRAFYGYTF. For the CDR3, the DNA is TGCGCCAGCAGACCCGCTGACAGGGCCTTTTATGGCTACACCTTC.

This clone turned up a few times. The chain has TRBV4-1 and TRBJ1-1; no clear D gene. Germline lookup yields CDR1 MGHRA and CDR2 YSYEKL. V lost 2 bases and J 6 bases, leaving 16 bases between the germline ends. CDR3 length: 15 residues. The CDR3 DNA reads TGCGCCAGCAGCCAAAGTTCAATGGGCCGGCCTGAAGCTTTCTTT. Protein sequence: CASSQSSMGRPEAFF.

The gene calls are TRBV2 and TRBJ2-2; the match to TRBD2 covers 7 bases. Germline trimming cut 2 bases from V and 2 bases from J; bases unmatched to any gene: 5. This CDR3 has 16 residues. Germline V gene lookup returns CDR1 SNHLY and CDR2 FYNNEI. The CDR3 region is CASSESTSLNTGELFF. The CDR3 DNA is TGTGCCAGCAGTGAATCGACTAGCCTTAACACCGGGGAGCTGTTTTTT.

The table lists this clone with a few counts. The gene calls are TRBV7-8 and TRBJ2-1; the D is unclear. CDR1 is SGHVS, CDR2 FQNEAQ, per germline. CDR3 size: 14 residues. Trimming removed 3 bases from V and 3 bases from J, with 9 bases in between. The CDR3 loop is CASSFGLNYNEQFF. The CDR3 coding sequence is TGTGCCAGCAGCTTCGGTCTAAACTACAATGAGCAGTTCTTC.

The chain carries TRBV29-1 and TRBJ1-1; TRBD1 aligns across 9 bases. CDR3 length: 12 residues. Germline lookup yields CDR1 SQVTM and CDR2 ANQGSEA. The ends lost 4 bases at V and 6 bases at J; junction bases unmatched: 3. The CDR3 spells CSVGTGVAEAFF. In DNA form, the CDR3 reads TGCAGCGTTGGGACAGGGGTGGCTGAAGCTTTCTTT.

Only a few counts were recorded for this clone. The V call is TRBV12-5, the J call TRBJ2-1; a weak D match, TRBD2 (6 bases). Germline CDR1 LGHNT, CDR2 FRNRAP. The CDR3 is 14 residues long. V was cut by 6 bases and J by 4 bases, with 13 bases left in between. The CDR3 protein is CASGTGTQYNEQFF. CDR3 nucleotides: TGTGCTAGTGGGACCGGGACTCAATACAATGAGCAGTTCTTC.

V usage is TRBV7-9 and J usage is TRBJ1-1, with D uncertain. Germline CDR1 is SEHNR and CDR2 is FQNEAQ (reference sequence). The V gene lost 6 bases and the J gene lost 2 bases, with 13 bases spanning the gap. This CDR3 has 14 residues. CDR3 sequence reads: CASSSFRGNTEAFF. CDR3 sequence (DNA): TGTGCCAGCAGTTCCTTCCGGGGAAACACTGAAGCTTTCTTT. The full variable domain, completed using reference TRBV7-9 and TRBJ1-1, is DTGVSQNPRHKITKRGQNVTFRCDPISEHNRLYWYRQTLGQGPEFLTYFQNEAQLEKSRLLSDRFSAERPKGSFSTLEIQRTEQGDSAMYLCASSSFRGNTEAFFGQGTRLTVV.

V and J are TRBV7-2 and TRBJ2-1; 10 positions agree with TRBD2. The length of the CDR3 is 14 residues. CDR1 and CDR2 (germline): SGHTA, FQGNSA. V dropped 2 bases and J dropped 9; count of bases not matched to a gene: 4. In DNA, the CDR3 is TGTGCCAGCAGCTTATCTAGCGGGAGTGGTGAGCAGTTCTTC. It encodes CASSLSSGSGEQFF.